This T cell receptor beta chain is from a study of identical twins. Study results and limitations: Out-of-frame TCR alpha sharing observed in monozygotic twins exceeded model estimates. Twins shared out-of-frame alpha sequences with excess low generation probability.

Unique molecular identifiers were in the cDNA, with template-switch universal primer binding. TCRdb reprocessed the 5' RACE reads with MiXCR, giving one entry per CDR3 protein. This sample has about 700,000 distinct CDR3 sequences, with around 6% found just once. This clonotype was seen a handful of times. Its cognate antigen is unknown. This CDR3 has 14 residues. Germline lookup yields CDR1 SGHRS and CDR2 YFSETQ. The J segment lost 4 bases and the V segment lost 3 bases, leaving 2 bases of the junction unmatched. The rearrangement links TRBV5-1 to TRBJ2-5, with 11 bases that match TRBD1. The sample consisted of naive T cells sorted from blood. This TCR came from a man between 18 and 29 years old in good health. The CDR3 region is CASSWTGGVETQYF. DNA of the CDR3: TGCGCCAGCAGCTGGACAGGGGGCGTAGAGACCCAGTACTTC. The entire variable domain, with the rest obtained from reference TRBV5-1 and TRBJ2-5, is as follows: KAGVTQTPRYLIKTRGQQVTLSCSPISGHRSVSWYQQTPGQGLQFLFEYFSETQRNKGNFPGRFSGRQFSNSRSEMNVSTLELGDSALYLCASSWTGGVETQYFGPGTRLLVL.